The clone carrying this T cell receptor (beta chain) was recorded at least ten times. The sample comes from a study of human T cells and chemical hapten exposure. The sample's time point: pre-sensitization, week 0. The treatment here: therapeutic diphenylcyclopropenone sensitization with weekly scalp DPC. TCRdb passed the RACE reads through MiXCR, listing each CDR3 protein once. The sample has about 51,000 distinct CDR3 sequences, about 9% seen once. This receptor was identified in a woman between 40 and 55 years old with alopecia areata. Some clones in this sample may be carry-over from other donors' samples. Specimen: whole blood, collected in connection with sensitization to the hapten diphenylcyclopropenone (DPC).

CDR3 nucleotides: TGTGCCAGCATCCGGACAGGGGGTACGGACGGGGAGCTGTTTTTT. Its protein product is CASIRTGGTDGELFF. The genes are TRBV5-6 and TRBJ2-2; 10 nucleotides match TRBD1. The V gene end was trimmed by 6 bases and the J gene end by 7 bases; junction bases not matched to a gene: 9. CDR3 size: 15 residues. Germline lookup yields CDR1 SGHDT and CDR2 YYEEEE.